This T cell receptor (beta chain) was recovered during a study of T cell responses to AZD1222 COVID-19 vaccine. This CDR3 spans 14 amino acids. Trimming pared 3 bases from V and 6 bases from J, leaving 14 bases between. CDR1 is LNHDA, CDR2 SQIVND, per germline (reference sequence). The analysis combined second doses at about 4 or about 12 weeks. Data came from immunoSEQ multiplex PCR; TCRdb stores just in-frame clones and leaves some out. The repertoire holds just over 150,000 clones, more than 90% seen once, with about 1.6% in the top ten. The input for sequencing was peripheral blood, taken 28 days after the second AZD1222 dose. The sequence came from an adult who received the AZD1222 COVID-19 vaccine. This chain connects TRBV19 to TRBJ1-2, with a possible D match to TRBD1 (5 bases). The CDR3 reads CASSMQGPMNGYTF. The DNA for the CDR3 is TGTGCCAGTAGTATGCAGGGACCTATGAATGGCTACACCTTC.